Each of the 20 T cell receptor beta chains below was sequenced from the same sample in a study of T cells after yellow fever vaccination. A single record per CDR3 protein comes from TCRdb applying MiXCR to the 5' RACE reads. The sample consists of approximately 510,000 distinct CDR3 sequences, 21% of them appearing once. Sequenced here: PBMCs, sampled roughly 20 days after the first yellow fever vaccination. The receptor source for this set is a man between 18 and 29 years old who received the YFV17D yellow fever vaccine.

The rearrangement uses TRBV5-1 and TRBJ2-1; TRBD2 agrees at 13 bases. V was pared by 4 bases and J by 7 bases, with 8 bases of the junction left unmatched. The CDR3 runs to 16 residues. Germline V gene data show CDR1 as SGHRS and CDR2 as YFSETQ. The CDR3 DNA follows: TGCGCCAGCAGCACCCTGGGACTAGCGGGGTTGAATGAGCAGTTCTTC. The encoded protein is CASSTLGLAGLNEQFF. Drawing the rest from reference TRBV5-1 and TRBJ2-1, the complete variable domain is KAGVTQTPRYLIKTRGQQVTLSCSPISGHRSVSWYQQTPGQGLQFLFEYFSETQRNKGNFPGRFSGRQFSNSRSEMNVSTLELGDSALYLCASSTLGLAGLNEQFFGPGTRLTVL.

The chain has TRBV7-6 and TRBJ2-7; TRBD1 matches at 10 bases. This CDR3 contains 15 residues. V shed 5 bases, J shed 1 base, and the junction held 5 bases outside the gene matches. Germline CDR1 is SGHVS and CDR2 is FNYEAQ. CDR3 coding DNA: TGTGCCAGCAGCCCCTGGACAGGGGGTTCCTACGAGCAGTACTTC. Encoded protein: CASSPWTGGSYEQYF.

This chain links TRBV7-8 with TRBJ1-1, with 8 bases fitting TRBD1. The CDR3 covers 14 residues. CDR1 SGHVS and CDR2 FQNEAQ come from the germline V gene. V lost 4 bases, J lost 5 bases, and 6 bases stayed unmatched. CDR3 region: CASSYGTGGTEAFF. CDR3 coding DNA: TGTGCCAGCAGCTACGGGACAGGTGGGACTGAAGCTTTCTTT.

This clonotype was counted between two and nine times. The chain combines TRBV27 with TRBJ2-6, with 11 bases identical to TRBD1. This CDR3 has 18 residues. Per the germline V gene, CDR1 is MNHEY and CDR2 is SMNVEV (reference sequence). Trimming removed 5 bases from V and 0 bases from J; junction bases left unmatched: 6. CDR3 in amino acids: CASSPSGTGGSGANVLTF. The DNA for the CDR3 is TGTGCCAGCAGTCCTTCCGGGACAGGGGGCTCTGGGGCCAACGTCCTGACTTTC.

The J gene is TRBJ1-1, the V gene TRBV4-1; the D is unclear. Trimming pared 0 bases from V and 1 base from J, leaving 6 bases between. Germline assignment: CDR1 MGHRA and CDR2 YSYEKL. The CDR3 is 14 amino acids. CDR3: CASSQDEANTEAFF. CDR3 coding DNA: TGCGCCAGCAGCCAAGATGAAGCGAACACTGAAGCTTTCTTT.

This clonotype was detected only a few times. The CDR3 sequence: CASSSEGWAQYF. The CDR3 DNA follows: TGTGCCAGCAGTTCTGAGGGGTGGGCGCAGTATTTT. The V gene is TRBV12-3 or TRBV12-4, the J gene TRBJ2-3; D tentatively fits TRBD1 or TRBD2 (5 bases each). The CDR3 contains 12 residues. The V end was cut by 4 bases, the J end by 10 bases, with 12 bases between.

This clonotype was observed many times. The chain employs TRBV29-1 and TRBJ2-1; D assignment may be TRBD1 or TRBD2 (5 bases each). The CDR3 covers 14 residues. Trimming removed 7 bases from V and 6 bases from J, with 19 bases in between. Germline CDR1 SQVTM, CDR2 ANQGSEA. CDR3 protein: CSDRIQTGPNEQFF. For the CDR3, the DNA is TGCAGCGACCGGATACAGACGGGGCCCAATGAGCAGTTCTTC.

The rearrangement links TRBV10-3 to TRBJ2-3; TRBD2 aligns across 15 bases. CDR1 is ENHRY, CDR2 SYGVKD, per germline. V lost 10 bases to trimming and J lost 3 bases; unmatched junction nucleotides: 2. The CDR3 has 14 amino acids. The CDR3 DNA sequence: TGTGCCACAGGGACTAGCGGGGGGACAGATACGCAGTATTTT. Protein sequence: CATGTSGGTDTQYF.

This clonotype was detected a few times. This chain uses TRBV5-4 with TRBJ2-3; no clear D. The germline V and J ends were trimmed by 5 bases and 4 bases, with 8 bases remaining between them. Germline-derived CDR1 and CDR2 are SGHNT and YYREEE (reference sequence). This CDR3 contains 12 residues. CDR3 sequence (DNA): TGTGCCAGCAGGAGGAATGCAGATACGCAGTATTTT. Translating gives CASRRNADTQYF.

This clonotype was counted only a few times. The chain has TRBV20-1 and TRBJ1-1; 7 nucleotides agree with TRBD1. The length of the CDR3 is 15 residues. CDR1 is DFQATT, CDR2 SNEGSKA, per germline (reference sequence). With V trimmed by 6 bases and J by 1 base, 11 bases remained unmatched. The CDR3 here is CSAPTGSWGNTEAFF. The CDR3 bases are TGCAGTGCCCCGACAGGGTCCTGGGGGAACACTGAAGCTTTCTTT.

In its sample, this clonotype was seen a few times. This chain uses TRBV9 with TRBJ2-1, with 7 bases fitting TRBD1. Germline values: CDR1 SGDLS, CDR2 YYNGEE. V was pared by 8 bases and J by 6 bases, with 8 bases of the junction left unmatched. This CDR3 spans 13 amino acids. This CDR3 reads CARPRQGVNEQFF. Written as DNA, the CDR3 is TGTGCCAGACCCCGACAGGGAGTCAATGAGCAGTTCTTC.

V is TRBV2 and J is TRBJ2-5; unclear D gene. CDR3 length equals 11 residues. Trimming stripped 8 bases from V and 4 bases from J, with 8 bases between. Looked up from germline, CDR1 is SNHLY and CDR2 is FYNNEI. DNA for the CDR3: TGTGCCAGCCTGAAAGCAGAGACCCAGTACTTC. Protein product: CASLKAETQYF.

This clonotype appeared a single time. J is TRBJ2-2 and V is TRBV19; the D gene is possibly TRBD2 (5 bases). This CDR3 has 15 residues. Germline CDR1 and CDR2: LNHDA and SQIVND (reference sequence). V was pared by 3 bases and J by 3 bases, with 11 bases between. For the CDR3, the DNA is TGTGCCAGTAGTATGGGGAGTGGGTACACCGGGGAGCTGTTTTTT. Translation: CASSMGSGYTGELFF.

The V and J genes are TRBV4-3 and TRBJ2-2; no clear D gene. Trimming pared 0 bases from V and 7 bases from J, leaving 9 bases between. CDR1 and CDR2 (germline): LGHNA, YSLEER. The CDR3 contains 14 residues. As DNA, the CDR3 is TGCGCCAGCAGCCAAGATCCAAGGGTCGGGGAGCTGTTTTTT. As protein: CASSQDPRVGELFF.

In its sample, this clonotype was seen a few times. This chain connects TRBV20-1 to TRBJ1-4; D ambiguous. The germline CDR1 and CDR2 sequences are DFQATT and SNEGSKA (reference sequence). This CDR3 region has 13 residues. V was pared by 3 bases and J by 8 bases, with 13 bases between. The CDR3 spells CSASLRPREKLFF. The CDR3 DNA is TGCAGTGCTAGTCTCAGACCGAGAGAAAAACTGTTTTTT.

The chain combines TRBV7-3 with TRBJ2-5, with 8 bases aligning to TRBD2. V lost 4 bases to trimming and J lost 5 bases; unmatched junction nucleotides: 15. Per the germline V gene, CDR1 is SGHTA and CDR2 is FQGTGA. The CDR3 is 17 amino acids. CDR3 in DNA: TGTGCCAGCAGCTCCTTACAGGATCCCCGGGGGGGGGAGACCCAGTACTTC. This codes for CASSSLQDPRGGETQYF.

The chain links TRBV20-1 to TRBJ1-5, with TRBD1 as a possible D gene (5 bases). Germline lookup yields CDR1 DFQATT and CDR2 SNEGSKA (reference sequence). Trimming took 0 bases from V and 7 from J, leaving 13 bases between them. This CDR3 spans 14 amino acids. The CDR3 coding sequence is TGCAGTGCTAGAGATAGCCGGGGCGGACAGCCCCAGCATTTT. Translated: CSARDSRGGQPQHF.

This clonotype was found a few times. The genes are TRBV6-5 and TRBJ2-2; no firm D call. Germline V CDR1 and CDR2: MNHEY, SVGAGI. Trimming removed 0 bases at V and 0 bases at J, with 14 bases between. CDR3 length equals 18 residues. CDR3 protein: CASSYSSPWVPNTGELFF. The CDR3 DNA is TGTGCCAGCAGTTACTCGAGCCCCTGGGTACCGAACACCGGGGAGCTGTTTTTT.

This chain connects TRBV12-3 or TRBV12-4 to TRBJ1-6; D not certain. V was cut by 6 bases and J by 8 bases, with 14 bases left in between. This CDR3 is 14 amino acids long. The CDR3 is CASSFRSRYSPLHF. The CDR3, as DNA: TGTGCCAGCAGCTTTCGATCGCGGTATTCACCCCTCCACTTT.

This chain joins TRBV4-1 and TRBJ1-5, with D possibly being TRBD1 (5 bases). The CDR3 is made up of 15 amino acids. Trimming removed 1 base at V and 7 bases at J, with 14 bases between. The germline gives CDR1 MGHRA, CDR2 YSYEKL. The CDR3 DNA follows: TGCGCCAGCAGCCAAGGTCGGCAGGGAATACAGCCCCAGCATTTT. This sequence encodes CASSQGRQGIQPQHF.